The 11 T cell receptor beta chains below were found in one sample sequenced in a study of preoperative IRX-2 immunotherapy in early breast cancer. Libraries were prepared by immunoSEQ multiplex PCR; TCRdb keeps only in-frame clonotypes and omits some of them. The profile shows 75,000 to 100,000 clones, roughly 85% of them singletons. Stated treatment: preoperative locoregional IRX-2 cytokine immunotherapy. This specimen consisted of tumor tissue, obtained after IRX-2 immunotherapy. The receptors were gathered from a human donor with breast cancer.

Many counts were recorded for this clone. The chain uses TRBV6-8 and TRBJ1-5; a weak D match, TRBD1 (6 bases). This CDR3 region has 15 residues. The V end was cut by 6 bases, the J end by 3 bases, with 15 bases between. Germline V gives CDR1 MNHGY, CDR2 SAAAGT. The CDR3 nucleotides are TGTGCCAGCAGGCCAACAGGGAGGACCAATCAGCCCCAGCATTTT. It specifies CASRPTGRTNQPQHF.

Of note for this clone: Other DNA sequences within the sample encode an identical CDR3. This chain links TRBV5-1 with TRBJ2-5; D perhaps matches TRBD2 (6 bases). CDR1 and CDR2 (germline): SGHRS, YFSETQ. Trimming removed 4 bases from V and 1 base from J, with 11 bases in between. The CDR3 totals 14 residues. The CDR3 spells CASSLGGSQETQYF. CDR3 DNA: TGCGCCAGCAGCCTCGGAGGGTCCCAAGAGACCCAGTACTTC.

The CDR3 coding sequence is TGTGCCAGCAGCCAATGGGAGGCCGGTGGCTACACCTTC. It codes for CASSQWEAGGYTF. The chain carries TRBV16 and TRBJ1-2; D unclear. Germline lookup yields CDR1 KGHSY and CDR2 FQNENV. With 1 base removed from V and 7 bases from J, the gap between germline ends came to 10 bases. The CDR3 extends over 13 amino acids.

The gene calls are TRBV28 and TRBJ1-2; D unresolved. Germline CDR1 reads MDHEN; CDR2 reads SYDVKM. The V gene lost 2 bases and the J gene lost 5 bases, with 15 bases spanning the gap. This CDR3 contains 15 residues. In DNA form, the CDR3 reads TGTGCCAGCAGTTTAAGTTGGTCTTGGGTATATGGCTACACCTTC. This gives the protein CASSLSWSWVYGYTF.

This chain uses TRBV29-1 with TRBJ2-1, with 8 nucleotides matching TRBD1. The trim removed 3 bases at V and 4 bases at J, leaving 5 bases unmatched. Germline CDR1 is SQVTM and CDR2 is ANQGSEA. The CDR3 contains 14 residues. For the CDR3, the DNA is TGCAGCGTTGAGGCAGGGGGCGTTTACAATGAGCAGTTCTTC. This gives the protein CSVEAGGVYNEQFF.

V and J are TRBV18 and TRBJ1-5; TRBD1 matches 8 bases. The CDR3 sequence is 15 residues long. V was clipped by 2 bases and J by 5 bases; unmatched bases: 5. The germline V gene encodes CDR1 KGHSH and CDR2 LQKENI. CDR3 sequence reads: CASSPGGTGYQPQHF. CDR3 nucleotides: TGTGCCAGCTCACCAGGCGGGACAGGCTATCAGCCCCAGCATTTT.

In DNA, the CDR3 is TGTGCCAGCAGTCTTACCCCAGGGATCCACGAGCAGTACTTC. This translates into CASSLTPGIHEQYF. The chain employs TRBV28 and TRBJ2-7, with a possible D match to TRBD1 (5 bases). Trimming removed 5 bases at V and 5 bases at J, with 16 bases between. Germline V gene sequence: CDR1 MDHEN, CDR2 SYDVKM. The CDR3 spans 14 residues.

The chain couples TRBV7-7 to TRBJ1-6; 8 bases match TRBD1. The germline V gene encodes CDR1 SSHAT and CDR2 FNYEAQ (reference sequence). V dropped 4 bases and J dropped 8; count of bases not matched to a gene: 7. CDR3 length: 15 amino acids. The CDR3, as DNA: TGTGCCAGCAGCTCCACCGGGACAGGCCATTCACCCCTCCACTTT. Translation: CASSSTGTGHSPLHF.

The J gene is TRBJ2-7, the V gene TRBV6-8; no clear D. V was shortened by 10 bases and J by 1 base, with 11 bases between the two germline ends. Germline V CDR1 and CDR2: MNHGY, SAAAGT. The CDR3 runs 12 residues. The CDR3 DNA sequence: TGTGCCATCAGGAATATGTCCTACGAGCAGTACTTC. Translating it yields CAIRNMSYEQYF.

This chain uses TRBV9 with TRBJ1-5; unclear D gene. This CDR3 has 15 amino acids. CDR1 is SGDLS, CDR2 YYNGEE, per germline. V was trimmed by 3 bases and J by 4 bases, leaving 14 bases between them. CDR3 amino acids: CASSAAPDGNQPQHF. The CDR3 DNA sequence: TGTGCCAGCAGCGCCGCCCCAGACGGAAATCAGCCCCAGCATTTT.

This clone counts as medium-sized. The CDR3 sequence: CASSPQSYEQYF. The CDR3 region has the DNA TGTGCCAGCTCACCACAATCCTACGAGCAGTACTTC. The rearrangement links TRBV18 to TRBJ2-7; D remains unclear. V shed 1 base and J shed 1 base, with 2 bases lying between them. The CDR3 has 12 amino acids. Germline V gene sequence: CDR1 KGHSH, CDR2 LQKENI.